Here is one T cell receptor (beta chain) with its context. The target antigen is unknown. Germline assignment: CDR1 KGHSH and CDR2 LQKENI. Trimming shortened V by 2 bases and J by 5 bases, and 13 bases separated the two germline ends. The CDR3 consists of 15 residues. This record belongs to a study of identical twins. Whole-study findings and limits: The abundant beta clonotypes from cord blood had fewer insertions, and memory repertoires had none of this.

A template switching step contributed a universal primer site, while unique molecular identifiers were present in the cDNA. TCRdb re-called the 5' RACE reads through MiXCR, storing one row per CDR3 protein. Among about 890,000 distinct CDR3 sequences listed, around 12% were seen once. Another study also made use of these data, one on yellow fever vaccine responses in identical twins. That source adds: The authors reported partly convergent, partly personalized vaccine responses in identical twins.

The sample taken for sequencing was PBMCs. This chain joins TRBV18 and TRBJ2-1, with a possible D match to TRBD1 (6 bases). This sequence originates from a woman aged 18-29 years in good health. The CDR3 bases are TGTGCCAGCTCACCAGAGGTATCAGGGGACAATGAGCAGTTCTTC. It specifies CASSPEVSGDNEQFF.